This is a list of T cell receptor beta chains from one sample in a study of shared clonotypes between healthy human individuals. Here immunoSEQ multiplex PCR was the method, and the copy in TCRdb shows in-frame clones only, minus some. The table has roughly 510,000 clones, about three quarters seen once. Material: PBMCs. All receptors come from a woman between 40 and 55 years old in good health. Some clones in this sample may be carry-over from other donors' samples. The CDR3 runs from the conserved cysteine through the conserved F or W. The order of the fields is clone size, V gene, D gene, J gene, CDR3 DNA, CDR3 protein. The D gene is left open where the match is weak. Clone size is stated in some rows and not others, as once, few, many or a class when expanded.

NA	TRBV5-4	TRBD2	TRBJ2-3	TGTGCCAGCAGCTTGCCTAGCGGGGATGATACGCAGTATTTT	CASSLPSGDDTQYF
NA	TRBV19	NA	TRBJ1-2	TGTGCCAGTAGTATGGCTAACTATGGCTACACCTTC	CASSMANYGYTF
NA	TRBV2	NA	TRBJ2-3	TGTGCCAGCAGTAACCCTACAGGGTCCGGTATCGGAGATACGCAGTATTTT	CASSNPTGSGIGDTQYF
NA	TRBV30	NA	TRBJ1-3	TGTGCCTGGAATTGGGGGGACTCTGGAAACACCATATATTTT	CAWNWGDSGNTIYF
NA	TRBV2	NA	TRBJ2-2	TGTGCCACCTACCGGGACACAAACACCGGGGAGCTGTTTTTT	CATYRDTNTGELFF
NA	TRBV6-5	NA	TRBJ1-2	TGTGCCAGCAGTGCCACTACAGGGTCTGGCTACACCTTC	CASSATTGSGYTF
NA	TRBV5-1	NA	TRBJ1-3	TGCGCCAGCAGCTTGGCCGGGCAGAGCTCTGGAAACACCATATATTTT	CASSLAGQSSGNTIYF
once	TRBV10-2	NA	TRBJ2-6	TGCGCCAACAGTGAGGCCGGCTCTGGGGCCAACGTCCTGACTTTC	CANSEAGSGANVLTF
NA	TRBV6-6	NA	TRBJ2-2	TGTGCCAGCAGTTACTCGAAAGGGAACACCGGGGAGCTGTTTTTT	CASSYSKGNTGELFF
NA	TRBV2	NA	TRBJ2-1	TGTGCCAGCAGTGGAGGTCCGGGGTTCAGGAATGAGCAGTTCTTC	CASSGGPGFRNEQFF
NA	TRBV4-2	TRBD2	TRBJ2-3	TGTGCCAGCAGCCTAGAGCTAGCGGGAGGCACAGATACGCAGTATTTT	CASSLELAGGTDTQYF
NA	TRBV30	TRBD2	TRBJ2-5	TGTGCCTGGAGCCCATACAGCGGGAGGGAGACCCAGTACTTC	CAWSPYSGRETQYF
few	TRBV5-5	NA	TRBJ2-3	TGTGCCAGCAGCTTCGGGGCAGGCACAGATACGCAGTATTTT	CASSFGAGTDTQYF
NA	TRBV10-3	TRBD1	TRBJ2-1	TGTGCCATCAGTGAGTCTGAGACAGGGTCGAATGAGCAGTTCTTC	CAISESETGSNEQFF
many	TRBV11-2	NA	TRBJ2-1	TGTGCCAGCAGCTTAAGTAGCCCTGGAAAAGGGGGTGAGCAGTTCTTC	CASSLSSPGKGGEQFF
NA	TRBV7-9	NA	TRBJ2-7	TGTGCCAGCAGCTTAGGACAGGCGGTCTACGAGCAGTACTTC	CASSLGQAVYEQYF
once	TRBV28	TRBD2	TRBJ2-1	TGTGCCAGCAGGGCCCGTAGCGGGAGGGCATATGAGCAGTTCTTC	CASRARSGRAYEQFF
NA	TRBV7-9	TRBD2	TRBJ2-3	TGTGCCAGCAAGACTAGCGGGGCAGATACGCAGTATTTT	CASKTSGADTQYF
NA	TRBV6-5	TRBD2	TRBJ2-3	TGTGCCAGCAGTCCTAGCGGGACCACAGATACGCAGTATTTT	CASSPSGTTDTQYF
NA	TRBV19	TRBD2	TRBJ2-7	TGTGCCAGTAGTATCAGCGGGGGCGGCGAGCAGTACTTC	CASSISGGGEQYF
NA	TRBV11-2	TRBD2	TRBJ2-7	TGTGCCAGCAGCTTAGACTGGTTAAGCGGGAGGGCCGGGGAGCAGTACTTC	CASSLDWLSGRAGEQYF
NA	TRBV7-2	NA	TRBJ2-7	TGTGCCAGCAGCTTAACAACTACTCTGTACTTC	CASSLTTTLYF
NA	TRBV11-2	NA	TRBJ2-7	TGTGCCAGCACCCCCATCAGCTCCTACGAGCAGTACTTC	CASTPISSYEQYF
NA	TRBV28	NA	TRBJ1-2	TGTGCCAGCAGTTTAGTTTCAGGGAACTATGGCTACACCTTC	CASSLVSGNYGYTF